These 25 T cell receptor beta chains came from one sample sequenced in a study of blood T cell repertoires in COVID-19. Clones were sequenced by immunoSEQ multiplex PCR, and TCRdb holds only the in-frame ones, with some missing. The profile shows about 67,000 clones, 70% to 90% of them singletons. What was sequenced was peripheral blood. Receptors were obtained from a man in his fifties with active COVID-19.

The CDR3 nucleotides read TGTGCCAGCAGCTTGCCCTACACAGATACGCAGTATTTT. It codes for CASSLPYTDTQYF. J is TRBJ2-3 and V is TRBV5-6, with D hard to call. Germline CDR1 reads SGHDT; CDR2 reads YYEEEE. The V end was cut by 1 base, the J end by 2 bases, with 5 bases between. The CDR3 covers 13 residues.

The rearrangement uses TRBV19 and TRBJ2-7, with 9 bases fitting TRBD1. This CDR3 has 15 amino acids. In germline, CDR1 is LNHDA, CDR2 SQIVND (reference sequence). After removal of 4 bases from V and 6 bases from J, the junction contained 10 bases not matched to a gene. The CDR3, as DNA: TGTGCCAGTAGTAGGGCCCGGGACAGGGCAATCGAGCAGTACTTC. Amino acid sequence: CASSRARDRAIEQYF.

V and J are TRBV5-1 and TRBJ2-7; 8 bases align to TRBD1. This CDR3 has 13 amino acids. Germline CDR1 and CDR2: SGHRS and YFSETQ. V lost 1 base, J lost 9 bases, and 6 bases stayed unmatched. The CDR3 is CASSLYGTGLQYF. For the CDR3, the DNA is TGCGCCAGCAGCTTGTACGGGACAGGTTTGCAGTACTTC.

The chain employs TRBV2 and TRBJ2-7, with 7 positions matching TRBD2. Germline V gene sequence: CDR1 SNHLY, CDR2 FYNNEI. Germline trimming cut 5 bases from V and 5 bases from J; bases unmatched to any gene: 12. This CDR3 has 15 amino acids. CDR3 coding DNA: TGTGCCAGCAGTCCCCGATCGGGGACTACCGACGAGCAGTACTTC. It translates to CASSPRSGTTDEQYF.

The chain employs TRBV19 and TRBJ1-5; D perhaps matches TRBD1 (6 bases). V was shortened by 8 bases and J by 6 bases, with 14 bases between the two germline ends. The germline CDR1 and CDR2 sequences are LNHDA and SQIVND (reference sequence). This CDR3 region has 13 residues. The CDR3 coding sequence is TGTGCCAGTCTTGGCAGGGGCAGTCAGCCCCAGCATTTT. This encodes CASLGRGSQPQHF. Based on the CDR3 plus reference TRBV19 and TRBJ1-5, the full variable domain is DGGITQSPKYLFRKEGQNVTLSCEQNLNHDAMYWYRQDPGQGLRLIYYSQIVNDFQKGDIAEGYSVSREKKESFPLTVTSAQKNPTAFYLCASLGRGSQPQHFGDGTRLSIL.

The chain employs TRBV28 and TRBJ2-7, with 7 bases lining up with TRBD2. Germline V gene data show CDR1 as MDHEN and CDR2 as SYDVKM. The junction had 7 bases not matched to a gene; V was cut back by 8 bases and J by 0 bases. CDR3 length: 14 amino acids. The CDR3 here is CASRPLAPSYEQYF. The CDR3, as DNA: TGTGCCAGCCGACCACTAGCGCCCTCCTACGAGCAGTACTTC.

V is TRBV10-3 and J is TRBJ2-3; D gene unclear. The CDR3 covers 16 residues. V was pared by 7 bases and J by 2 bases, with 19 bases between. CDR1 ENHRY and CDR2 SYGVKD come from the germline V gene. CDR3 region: CAIKNPDSLSTDTQYF. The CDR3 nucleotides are TGTGCCATCAAAAATCCCGATAGCCTTTCCACAGATACGCAGTATTTT.

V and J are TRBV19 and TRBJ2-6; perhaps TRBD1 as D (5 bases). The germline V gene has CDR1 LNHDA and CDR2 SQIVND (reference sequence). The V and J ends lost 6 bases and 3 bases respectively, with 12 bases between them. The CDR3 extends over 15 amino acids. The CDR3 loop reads CASRRQWYGANVLTF. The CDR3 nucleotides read TGTGCCAGTAGGCGACAGTGGTATGGGGCCAACGTCCTGACTTTC.

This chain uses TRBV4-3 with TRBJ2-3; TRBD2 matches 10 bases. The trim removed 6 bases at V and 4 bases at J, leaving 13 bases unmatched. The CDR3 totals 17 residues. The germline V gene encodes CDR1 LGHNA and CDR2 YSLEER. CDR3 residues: CASSLWGAGGPSDTQYF. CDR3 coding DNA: TGCGCCAGCAGTTTGTGGGGAGCGGGGGGGCCCTCAGATACGCAGTATTTT.

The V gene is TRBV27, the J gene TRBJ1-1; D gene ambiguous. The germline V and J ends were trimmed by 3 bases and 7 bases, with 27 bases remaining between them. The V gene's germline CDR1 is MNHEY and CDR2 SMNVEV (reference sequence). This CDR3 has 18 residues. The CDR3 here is CASSFSPPGRRDVGEAFF. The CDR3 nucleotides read TGTGCCAGCAGTTTTTCCCCACCGGGGAGGAGAGATGTGGGTGAAGCTTTCTTT.

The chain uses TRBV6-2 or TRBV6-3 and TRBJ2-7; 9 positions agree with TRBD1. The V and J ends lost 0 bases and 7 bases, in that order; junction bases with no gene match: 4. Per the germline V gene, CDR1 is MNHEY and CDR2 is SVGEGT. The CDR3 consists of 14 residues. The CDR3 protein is CASSYSGQGREQYF. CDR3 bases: TGTGCCAGCAGTTACTCCGGACAGGGGCGGGAGCAGTACTTC.

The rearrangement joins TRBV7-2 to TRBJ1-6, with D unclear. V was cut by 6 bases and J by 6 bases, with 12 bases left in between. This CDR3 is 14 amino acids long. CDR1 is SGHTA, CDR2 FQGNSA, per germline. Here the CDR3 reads CASSSGFGNSPLHF. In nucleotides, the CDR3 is TGTGCCAGCAGTTCGGGGTTCGGTAATTCACCCCTCCACTTT.

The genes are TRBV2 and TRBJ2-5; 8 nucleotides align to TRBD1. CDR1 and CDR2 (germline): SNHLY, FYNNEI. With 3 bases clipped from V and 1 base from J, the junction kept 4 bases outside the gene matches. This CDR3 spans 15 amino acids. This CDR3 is CASSDRTGRQETQYF. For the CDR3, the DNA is TGTGCCAGCAGTGACAGGACAGGGCGCCAAGAGACCCAGTACTTC.

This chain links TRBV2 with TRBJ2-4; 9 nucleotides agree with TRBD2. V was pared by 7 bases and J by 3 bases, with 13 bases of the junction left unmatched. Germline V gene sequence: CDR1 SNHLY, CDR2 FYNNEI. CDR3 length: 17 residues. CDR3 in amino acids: CASTLAGFSTDKNIQYF. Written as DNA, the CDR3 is TGTGCCAGCACCCTAGCGGGGTTCTCAACAGACAAAAACATTCAGTACTTC.

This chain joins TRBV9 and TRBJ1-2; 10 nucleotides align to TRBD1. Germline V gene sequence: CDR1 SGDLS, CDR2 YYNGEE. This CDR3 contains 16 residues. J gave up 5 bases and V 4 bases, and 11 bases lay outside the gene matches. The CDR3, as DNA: TGTGCCAGCAGCCAAACGGGACAGGGGACTGGTTATGGCTACACCTTC. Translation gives CASSQTGQGTGYGYTF.

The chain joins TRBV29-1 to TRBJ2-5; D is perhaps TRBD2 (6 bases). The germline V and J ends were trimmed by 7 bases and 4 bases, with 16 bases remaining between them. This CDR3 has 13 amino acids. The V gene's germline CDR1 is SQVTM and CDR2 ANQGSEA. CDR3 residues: CSELAGKAETQYF. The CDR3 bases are TGCAGCGAGTTGGCGGGAAAAGCAGAGACCCAGTACTTC.

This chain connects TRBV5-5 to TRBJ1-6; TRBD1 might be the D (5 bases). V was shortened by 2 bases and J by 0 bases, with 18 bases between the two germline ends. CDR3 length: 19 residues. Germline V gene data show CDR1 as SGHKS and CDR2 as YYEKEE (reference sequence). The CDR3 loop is CASSFLGLTGGSYNSPLHF. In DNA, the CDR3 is TGTGCCAGCAGCTTCTTGGGACTAACCGGAGGCTCCTATAATTCACCCCTCCACTTT.

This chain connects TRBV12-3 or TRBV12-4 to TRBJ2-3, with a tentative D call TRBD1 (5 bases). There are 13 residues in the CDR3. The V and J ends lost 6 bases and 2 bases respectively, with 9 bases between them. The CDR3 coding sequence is TGTGCCAGCAGACCAGGGTTCACAGATACGCAGTATTTT. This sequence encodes CASRPGFTDTQYF.

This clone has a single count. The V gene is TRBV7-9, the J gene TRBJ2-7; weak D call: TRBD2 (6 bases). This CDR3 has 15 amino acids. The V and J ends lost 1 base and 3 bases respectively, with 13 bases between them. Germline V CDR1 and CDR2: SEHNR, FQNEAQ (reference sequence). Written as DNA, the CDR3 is TGTGCCAGCAGCTTAGTATGGCGGGAAGGCTACGAGCAGTACTTC. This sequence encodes CASSLVWREGYEQYF.

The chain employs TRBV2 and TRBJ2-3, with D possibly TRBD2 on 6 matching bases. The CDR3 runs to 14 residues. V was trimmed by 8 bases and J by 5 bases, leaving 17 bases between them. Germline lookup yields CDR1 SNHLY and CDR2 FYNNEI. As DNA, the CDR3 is TGTGCCAGCGGCGGGATTATAGAGGGAGATACGCAGTATTTT. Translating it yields CASGGIIEGDTQYF.

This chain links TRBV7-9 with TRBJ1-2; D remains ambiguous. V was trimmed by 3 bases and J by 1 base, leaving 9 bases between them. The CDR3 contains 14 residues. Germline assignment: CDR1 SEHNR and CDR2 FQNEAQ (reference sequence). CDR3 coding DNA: TGTGCCAGCAGCTTCTTCCGGGGTAACTATGGCTACACCTTC. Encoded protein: CASSFFRGNYGYTF. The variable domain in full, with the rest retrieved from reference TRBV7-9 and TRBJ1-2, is DTGVSQNPRHKITKRGQNVTFRCDPISEHNRLYWYRQTLGQGPEFLTYFQNEAQLEKSRLLSDRFSAERPKGSFSTLEIQRTEQGDSAMYLCASSFFRGNYGYTFGSGTRLTVV.

The CDR3 nucleotides read TGCGCCAGCAGCCTTGGGACAGTCGCTGGAAACACCATATATTTT. The encoded protein is CASSLGTVAGNTIYF. The rearrangement links TRBV5-1 to TRBJ1-3, with 7 bases matching TRBD1. V was pared by 4 bases and J by 2 bases, with 6 bases of the junction left unmatched. The CDR3 has 15 amino acids. The V gene's germline CDR1 is SGHRS and CDR2 YFSETQ.

CDR3 sequence (DNA): TGTGCCAGCAGCTTAGAAGGGGAGGCCGGGACCTGCGAGCAGTACTTC. This sequence encodes CASSLEGEAGTCEQYF. The chain combines TRBV7-9 with TRBJ2-7, with D perhaps matching TRBD2 (6 bases). The CDR3 contains 16 residues. The germline V and J ends were trimmed by 1 base and 6 bases, with 19 bases remaining between them. Germline V gives CDR1 SEHNR, CDR2 FQNEAQ (reference sequence).

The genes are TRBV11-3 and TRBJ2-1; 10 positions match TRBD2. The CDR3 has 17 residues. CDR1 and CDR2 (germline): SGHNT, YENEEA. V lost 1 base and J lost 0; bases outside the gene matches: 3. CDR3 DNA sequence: TGTGCCAGCAGCTTAGCGCCTAGCGGGAGCTCCTACAATGAGCAGTTCTTC. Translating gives CASSLAPSGSSYNEQFF. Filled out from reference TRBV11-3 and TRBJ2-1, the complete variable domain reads EAGVVQSPRYKIIEKKQPVAFWCNPISGHNTLYWYLQNLGQGPELLIRYENEEAVDDSQLPKDRFSAERLKGVDSTLKIQPAELGDSAVYLCASSLAPSGSSYNEQFFGPGTRLTVL.

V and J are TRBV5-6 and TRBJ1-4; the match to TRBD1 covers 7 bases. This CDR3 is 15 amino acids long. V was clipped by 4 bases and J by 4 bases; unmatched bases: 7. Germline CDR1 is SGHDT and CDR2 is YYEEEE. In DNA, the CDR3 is TGTGCCAGCAGCCAAAGGGGACAGTATAATGAAAAACTGTTTTTT. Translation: CASSQRGQYNEKLFF.